Listed below are T cell receptor beta chains from one sample, sequenced in a study of CD8 T cells in ankylosing spondylitis. From the 5' RACE reads, TCRdb called clonotypes with MiXCR, one entry per CDR3 protein. The data show 250,000 to 400,000 distinct CDR3 sequences, with 11% seen just once and around 10% held by the top ten. The sample consisted of blood, either unsorted or a sorted T cell fraction (not recorded which). The receptors come from a female donor with ankylosing spondylitis or in good health (not recorded which). Both conserved end residues are part of each CDR3. Each record gives: D gene, J gene, clone size, V gene, CDR3 protein, CDR3 DNA. A D gene is named only where the DNA matches it firmly. Only some rows state a clone size, as once, few, many or a class for expanded clones.

>.|TRBJ2-5|many|TRBV5-8
CASSIGTGEGETQYF
TGTGCCAGCAGCATCGGGACTGGAGAGGGGGAGACCCAGTACTTC
>TRBD1|TRBJ2-7|few|TRBV12-3/TRBV12-4
CASSLGLGWTGGSNLYEQYF
TGTGCCAGCAGTTTAGGCCTAGGCTGGACAGGGGGCTCTAATCTCTACGAGCAGTACTTC
>.|TRBJ1-2|few|TRBV18
CASSPPYSALTRGYTF
TGTGCCAGCTCACCACCGTACAGCGCACTCACGAGGGGCTACACCTTC
>TRBD1|TRBJ2-2|few|TRBV5-4
CASSLQGARSTGELFF
TGTGCCAGCAGTCTACAGGGGGCGCGGAGCACCGGGGAGCTGTTTTTT
>.|TRBJ2-1|.|TRBV4-2
CASSQVGSGPSYNEQFF
TGTGCCAGCAGCCAAGTAGGGTCCGGGCCGTCATACAATGAGCAGTTCTTC
>TRBD1|TRBJ2-1|many|TRBV28
CASSLQGEPYNEQFF
TGTGCCAGCAGCTTACAGGGGGAACCTTACAATGAGCAGTTCTTC
>.|TRBJ2-1|once|TRBV7-6
CAGSLAVGRNSYNEQFF
TGTGCCGGCAGCTTAGCGGTCGGGCGTAACTCCTACAATGAGCAGTTCTTC
>TRBD2|TRBJ2-1|many|TRBV10-3
CAISRGDEQFF
TGTGCCATCAGCCGGGGGGATGAGCAGTTCTTC
>.|TRBJ2-1|many|TRBV7-8
CASSYGGDEQFF
TGTGCCAGCAGCTATGGAGGGGATGAGCAGTTCTTC
>TRBD2|TRBJ2-1|.|TRBV2
CAGVGLAWDNEQFF
TGTGCCGGGGTTGGACTAGCGTGGGACAATGAGCAGTTCTTC
>.|TRBJ2-1|many|TRBV7-9
CASSRDLNEQFF
TGTGCCAGCAGCCGGGATCTCAATGAGCAGTTCTTC
>TRBD1|TRBJ2-7|many|TRBV9
CASSPNIRDRGIYEQYF
TGTGCCAGCAGCCCCAATATTCGGGACAGGGGTATCTACGAGCAGTACTTC
>.|TRBJ2-7|many|TRBV20-1
CSATFASGNYEQYF
TGCAGTGCCACCTTCGCCAGCGGAAACTACGAGCAGTACTTC
>.|TRBJ2-1|many|TRBV20-1
CSASRSSSSYNEQFF
TGCAGTGCTAGTCGGAGCAGTAGCTCCTACAATGAGCAGTTCTTC
>.|TRBJ2-1|many|TRBV10-3
CAISEWANNEQFF
TGTGCCATCAGTGAGTGGGCTAACAATGAGCAGTTCTTC
>TRBD2|TRBJ2-3|many|TRBV5-1
CASSSPPGLAGGSTDTQYF
TGCGCCAGCAGCTCCCCACCGGGACTAGCGGGAGGAAGCACAGATACGCAGTATTTT
>.|TRBJ1-6|many|TRBV20-1
CSARETPNSPLHF
TGCAGTGCTAGGGAGACACCCAATTCACCCCTCCACTTT
>.|TRBJ2-1|many|TRBV20-1
CSAILPNNEQFF
TGCAGTGCTATTCTACCTAACAATGAGCAGTTCTTC
>TRBD2|TRBJ2-2|many|TRBV2
CASSGLASNTGELFF
TGTGCCAGCAGTGGACTAGCGAGTAACACCGGGGAGCTGTTTTTT